This entry features one TCR beta chain sequence. Its antigen is not yet known. Per-nucleotide qualities are absent, and no much larger clonotype sits a single base away. This sample stems from a study of blood T cell repertoires in COVID-19 (dated by TCRdb to about 2020). Background on the whole study: The collaborator samples originated in the United States, Italy and Spain and spanned the acute and convalescent phases of COVID-19. The prospective study material was composed of cDNA or gDNA derived from T cells, B-cell-depleted T cells, or PBMCs. Subjects who had been exposed to COVID-19, were actively infected with it, or had recovered from it provided the deeply sampled blood TCRbeta repertoires that made up the dataset. The repertoires were released in a freely available public database meant as a resource for research on the immune response to SARS-CoV-2. Samples came from the ongoing ImmuneRACE study (first 160 participants) plus 1,254 subjects from 6 global collaborators. Nearly every sample came with metadata listing a de-identified subject ID, COVID-19 status, age in years and sex. Where available, HLA class I and class II types were taken from metadata supplied by the sample provider and were not determined by assay-based typing. General study outcomes and caveats: How much clinical and demographic metadata was included differed by source and by participant, and the metadata was provided uncurated.

Each collaborating institution followed its own protocols to collect whole blood in K2EDTA tubes. For TCRbeta analysis, collaborators shipped samples as frozen whole blood, isolated PBMCs, or DNA extracted from either of those sample types. TCRbeta CDR3 regions were amplified from genomic DNA by means of the immunoSEQ Assay, a bias-controlled multiplex PCR. For the original study's pipeline: The number of nucleated cells in each sample was estimated by amplification of reference gene primers within the assay. To quantify the absolute abundance of each unique TCRbeta CDR3 rearrangement, sequence reads were collapsed and filtered. Productive Simpson clonality was computed per sample as the square root of Simpson's diversity index over productive rearrangements. TCRdb holds this immuneACCESS table with in-frame rearrangements only. Some clones are missing; in checked studies, unresolved V genes explain under half, and the rest has no known cause. The DNA was the basis for D and trimming; V, J and clone size are from that table. For this sample there are about 140,000 clones; 85% to 90% appear just once. Of the sample, roughly 11% falls within the top ten clones.

Trimming takes 4 bases from V and 6 bases from J, and the germline ends sit 16 bases apart. The CDR3 spans 14 residues, from the cysteine through the phenylalanine. Just the 42-base CDR3 DNA is kept, in frame starting at base 1. Looking up the germline V gene yields CDR1 SGHRS and CDR2 YFSETQ. The rearranged segments are TRBV5-1 and TRBJ1-1, and TRBD1 may be the D gene, going by 5 matching bases. Sequenced: peripheral blood. This TCR derives from an elderly woman with acute or convalescent COVID-19. The CDR3 reads CASSTGQMLAEAFF. DNA sequence: TGCGCCAGCAGCACCGGACAAATGCTGGCTGAAGCTTTCTTT.